This is a list of T cell receptor beta chains from one sample in a study of blood T cells in healthy people across ages. A single record per CDR3 protein comes from TCRdb applying MiXCR to the 5' RACE reads. The data contain 1.5 million to 2 million distinct CDR3 sequences, almost 35% of them singletons. Sequenced input: blood. These receptors were obtained from a woman in her twenties or thirties in good health. Each CDR3 is given with its conserved first and last residue. The order of the fields is D gene, clone size, J gene, V gene, CDR3 protein, CDR3 DNA. D genes are given only for firm matches. Not all rows give a size; the values are once, few, many and, for expanded clones, a class.

d_gene: TRBD1
abundance: NA
j_gene: TRBJ1-5
v_gene: TRBV10-3
CDR3aa: CAISEDRDQPQHF
CDR3nt: TGTGCCATCAGTGAGGACAGGGATCAGCCCCAGCATTTT

d_gene: TRBD1
abundance: NA
j_gene: TRBJ1-6
v_gene: TRBV4-1
CDR3aa: CASSQERTGLNSPLHF
CDR3nt: TGCGCCAGCAGCCAAGAAAGGACAGGGCTTAATTCACCCCTCCACTTT

d_gene: TRBD1
abundance: NA
j_gene: TRBJ2-7
v_gene: TRBV5-1
CDR3aa: CASSFLGQGFSYEQYF
CDR3nt: TGCGCCAGCAGCTTCCTAGGACAGGGCTTCTCCTACGAGCAGTACTTC

d_gene: NA
abundance: NA
j_gene: TRBJ2-5
v_gene: TRBV28
CDR3aa: CASSLSDRGAPRETQYF
CDR3nt: TGTGCCAGCAGTTTATCCGACCGCGGGGCGCCCAGAGAGACCCAGTACTTC

d_gene: NA
abundance: few
j_gene: TRBJ1-2
v_gene: TRBV29-1
CDR3aa: CSGVGTSGWGYTF
CDR3nt: TGCAGCGGCGTAGGGACCAGCGGATGGGGCTACACCTTC

d_gene: TRBD2
abundance: NA
j_gene: TRBJ2-5
v_gene: TRBV20-1
CDR3aa: CSAKGAGGPQETQYF
CDR3nt: TGCAGTGCTAAAGGGGCGGGAGGGCCTCAAGAGACCCAGTACTTC

d_gene: NA
abundance: NA
j_gene: TRBJ2-5
v_gene: TRBV12-3/TRBV12-4
CDR3aa: CASSFLRQIDHQETQYF
CDR3nt: TGTGCCAGCAGTTTCCTTCGACAGATCGATCATCAAGAGACCCAGTACTTC

d_gene: NA
abundance: NA
j_gene: TRBJ2-3
v_gene: TRBV4-2
CDR3aa: CASSRGPAEDTQYF
CDR3nt: TGTGCCAGCAGCCGGGGACCAGCGGAGGATACGCAGTATTTT

d_gene: TRBD1
abundance: many
j_gene: TRBJ2-7
v_gene: TRBV7-8
CDR3aa: CASSLSETGAYEQYF
CDR3nt: TGTGCCAGCAGCTTATCTGAGACAGGGGCCTACGAGCAGTACTTC

d_gene: TRBD2
abundance: NA
j_gene: TRBJ2-1
v_gene: TRBV12-3/TRBV12-4
CDR3aa: CASSLLWGGFSSYNEQFF
CDR3nt: TGTGCCAGCAGCCTCCTTTGGGGGGGGTTCAGCTCCTACAATGAGCAGTTCTTC

d_gene: TRBD2
abundance: few
j_gene: TRBJ2-5
v_gene: TRBV15
CDR3aa: CATSARLAGIQETQYF
CDR3nt: TGTGCCACCAGCGCGAGGCTAGCGGGGATCCAAGAGACCCAGTACTTC

d_gene: NA
abundance: NA
j_gene: TRBJ1-5
v_gene: TRBV7-2
CDR3aa: CASSLLETGYSNQPQHF
CDR3nt: TGTGCCAGCAGCTTACTAGAGACAGGTTATAGCAATCAGCCCCAGCATTTT

d_gene: NA
abundance: NA
j_gene: TRBJ2-5
v_gene: TRBV20-1
CDR3aa: CSAPASGVQETQYF
CDR3nt: TGCAGTGCTCCGGCAAGCGGTGTCCAAGAGACCCAGTACTTC

d_gene: NA
abundance: NA
j_gene: TRBJ2-1
v_gene: TRBV11-2
CDR3aa: CVSSSFNEQFF
CDR3nt: TGTGTCAGCAGCTCGTTTAATGAGCAGTTCTTC

d_gene: NA
abundance: NA
j_gene: TRBJ2-1
v_gene: TRBV3-1
CDR3aa: CASMSANEQFF
CDR3nt: TGTGCCAGCATGTCTGCGAATGAGCAGTTCTTC

d_gene: NA
abundance: many
j_gene: TRBJ2-3
v_gene: TRBV6-4
CDR3aa: CASSQTGPDTQYF
CDR3nt: TGTGCCAGCAGTCAGACAGGCCCGGATACGCAGTATTTT

d_gene: TRBD1
abundance: NA
j_gene: TRBJ2-1
v_gene: TRBV25-1
CDR3aa: CASSEGTGFYNEQFF
CDR3nt: TGTGCCAGCAGTGAGGGGACAGGCTTCTACAATGAGCAGTTCTTC

d_gene: TRBD1
abundance: NA
j_gene: TRBJ1-4
v_gene: TRBV7-2
CDR3aa: CASSSKSGGAEEKLFF
CDR3nt: TGTGCCAGCAGCTCTAAATCAGGGGGCGCGGAAGAAAAACTGTTTTTT

d_gene: NA
abundance: NA
j_gene: TRBJ1-1
v_gene: TRBV5-1
CDR3aa: CASSIQLSTAEAFF
CDR3nt: TGCGCCAGCAGCATCCAGTTATCGACAGCTGAAGCTTTCTTT

d_gene: TRBD2
abundance: few
j_gene: TRBJ2-5
v_gene: TRBV11-3
CDR3aa: CASSSSGTSGGTETQYF
CDR3nt: TGTGCCAGCAGCTCGTCCGGGACTAGCGGGGGCACTGAGACCCAGTACTTC

d_gene: NA
abundance: few
j_gene: TRBJ1-5
v_gene: TRBV10-3
CDR3aa: CAISEIGSNQPQHF
CDR3nt: TGTGCCATCAGTGAAATCGGCAGCAATCAGCCCCAGCATTTT

d_gene: NA
abundance: NA
j_gene: TRBJ1-2
v_gene: TRBV2
CDR3aa: CASSDNSRDGYTF
CDR3nt: TGTGCCAGCAGTGACAATAGCCGGGACGGCTACACCTTC

d_gene: NA
abundance: once
j_gene: TRBJ2-7
v_gene: TRBV11-2
CDR3aa: CASSSTKRTAEQYF
CDR3nt: TGTGCCAGCAGCTCTACAAAGCGGACGGCCGAGCAGTACTTC

d_gene: NA
abundance: many
j_gene: TRBJ2-6
v_gene: TRBV12-3/TRBV12-4
CDR3aa: CASSHSLGPGSGANVLTF
CDR3nt: TGTGCCAGCAGCCATTCCCTTGGACCGGGCTCTGGGGCCAACGTCCTGACTTTC

d_gene: NA
abundance: NA
j_gene: TRBJ2-7
v_gene: TRBV5-4
CDR3aa: CASTTRDGTYEQYF
CDR3nt: TGTGCCAGCACGACCCGGGATGGAACCTACGAGCAGTACTTC

d_gene: TRBD1
abundance: few
j_gene: TRBJ2-3
v_gene: TRBV9
CDR3aa: CASSVRDRGTVTQYF
CDR3nt: TGTGCCAGCAGCGTCCGGGACAGAGGGACAGTTACGCAGTATTTT

d_gene: NA
abundance: NA
j_gene: TRBJ2-2
v_gene: TRBV12-3/TRBV12-4
CDR3aa: CASSPVGGELFF
CDR3nt: TGTGCCAGCAGCCCCGTAGGGGGGGAGCTGTTTTTT

d_gene: NA
abundance: few
j_gene: TRBJ2-7
v_gene: TRBV5-1
CDR3aa: CASTQGMGLSYEQYF
CDR3nt: TGCGCCAGCACCCAAGGAATGGGGCTCTCCTACGAGCAGTACTTC

d_gene: NA
abundance: few
j_gene: TRBJ1-6
v_gene: TRBV18
CDR3aa: CASSPNRDNSPLHF
CDR3nt: TGTGCCAGCTCACCGAACAGGGATAATTCACCCCTCCACTTT

d_gene: NA
abundance: few
j_gene: TRBJ1-1
v_gene: TRBV7-3
CDR3aa: CASSLLRSGLGTEAFF
CDR3nt: TGTGCCAGCAGCCTCCTCCGGAGCGGTCTAGGCACTGAAGCTTTCTTT

d_gene: NA
abundance: NA
j_gene: TRBJ2-1
v_gene: TRBV14
CDR3aa: CASSHQGVSCNEQFF
CDR3nt: TGTGCCAGCAGCCACCAGGGAGTTTCCTGCAATGAGCAGTTCTTC

d_gene: NA
abundance: NA
j_gene: TRBJ2-2
v_gene: TRBV29-1
CDR3aa: CSVEQGLTGELFF
CDR3nt: TGCAGCGTTGAACAGGGTCTCACCGGGGAGCTGTTTTTT

d_gene: NA
abundance: NA
j_gene: TRBJ1-1
v_gene: TRBV4-1
CDR3aa: CASSQPDRRGAEAFF
CDR3nt: TGCGCCAGCAGCCAACCCGACAGGAGGGGGGCTGAAGCTTTCTTT

d_gene: NA
abundance: few
j_gene: TRBJ2-7
v_gene: TRBV12-3/TRBV12-4
CDR3aa: CASSNGNLAYEQYF
CDR3nt: TGTGCCAGCAGTAACGGGAATCTTGCCTACGAGCAGTACTTC

d_gene: TRBD2
abundance: NA
j_gene: TRBJ2-5
v_gene: TRBV15
CDR3aa: CTTSREGGVKTQYF
CDR3nt: TGTACCACCAGCAGAGAGGGAGGGGTGAAGACCCAGTACTTC

d_gene: NA
abundance: NA
j_gene: TRBJ2-1
v_gene: TRBV6-2/TRBV6-3
CDR3aa: CASSYPRGLADHEQFF
CDR3nt: TGTGCCAGCAGTTACCCGAGGGGCTTAGCTGACCATGAGCAGTTCTTC

d_gene: NA
abundance: few
j_gene: TRBJ1-2
v_gene: TRBV5-1
CDR3aa: CASSPSARDYGYTF
CDR3nt: TGCGCCAGCAGCCCCTCGGCGCGGGACTATGGCTACACCTTC

d_gene: NA
abundance: many
j_gene: TRBJ1-6
v_gene: TRBV7-2
CDR3aa: CASSLGRNSPLHF
CDR3nt: TGTGCCAGCAGCTTAGGACGGAATTCACCCCTCCACTTT

d_gene: NA
abundance: NA
j_gene: TRBJ2-3
v_gene: TRBV6-6
CDR3aa: CASSSDSELVPDTQYF
CDR3nt: TGTGCCAGCAGTTCCGACTCCGAGTTAGTCCCAGATACGCAGTATTTT

d_gene: TRBD1
abundance: many
j_gene: TRBJ2-6
v_gene: TRBV12-3/TRBV12-4
CDR3aa: CASSLGQGASGANVLTF
CDR3nt: TGTGCCAGCAGTTTAGGACAGGGGGCTAGTGGGGCCAACGTCCTGACTTTC

d_gene: NA
abundance: NA
j_gene: TRBJ1-2
v_gene: TRBV6-1
CDR3aa: CACSERSYGYTF
CDR3nt: TGTGCCTGCAGTGAAAGAAGCTATGGCTACACCTTC